This is a list of T cell receptor beta chains from one sample in a study of T-cell reconstitution after alpha-beta-depleted transplantation in children. TCRdb reanalysed the PCR reads using MiXCR and keeps one entry per CDR3 protein. The sample records nearly 20,000 distinct CDR3 sequences, 10% to 15% being singletons. This material consisted of PBMCs, mostly from graft donor cells, taken 60 days after TCRalphabeta/CD19-depleted stem cell transplant. These receptors came from a female patient between 2 and 15 years old who had a stem cell transplant for congenital amegakaryocytic thrombocytopenia, so the T cells may come from the graft donor. The conserved cysteine and the conserved F or W are not part of the CDR3 here. Each record gives: J gene, V gene, CDR3 protein.

J: TRBJ2-5
V: TRBV5-1
CDR3: ASSLDPSGDQETQY

J: TRBJ2-1
V: TRBV29-1
CDR3: SVDSPWDEQF

J: TRBJ2-1
V: TRBV7-8
CDR3: ASSPRRLAGGPYNEQF

J: TRBJ2-4
V: TRBV15
CDR3: ATSGGGLAKNIQY

J: TRBJ2-4
V: TRBV20-1
CDR3: SAISSKNIQY

J: TRBJ1-4
V: TRBV5-1
CDR3: ASSFGQLSEKLF

J: TRBJ2-6
V: TRBV19
CDR3: ASNLGVSGANVLT

J: TRBJ1-5
V: TRBV20-1
CDR3: SASGSNSNQPQH

J: TRBJ2-7
V: TRBV28
CDR3: ASSSPPPVTYEQY

J: TRBJ2-7
V: TRBV20-1
CDR3: SASLPGPYEQY

J: TRBJ2-1
V: TRBV7-2
CDR3: ASSRDYNEQF

J: TRBJ1-1
V: TRBV9
CDR3: ASSVAGNTEAF

J: TRBJ2-1
V: TRBV27
CDR3: ASSFLYTSGIKNEQF

J: TRBJ1-2
V: TRBV6-1
CDR3: ASSEWGSYGYT

J: TRBJ2-7
V: TRBV9
CDR3: ASSVGQGAYEQY

J: TRBJ1-1
V: TRBV12-5
CDR3: ASGPDRAQAF

J: TRBJ1-5
V: TRBV29-1
CDR3: SVIISDRAQH

J: TRBJ2-7
V: TRBV6-1
CDR3: ASRRSGSSYEQY

J: TRBJ1-5
V: TRBV20-1
CDR3: SAVEIHRGSNQPQH

J: TRBJ1-5
V: TRBV12-3/TRBV12-4
CDR3: ASSYGTPQPQH

J: TRBJ2-1
V: TRBV11-2
CDR3: ASTPGRGPPYNEQF

J: TRBJ2-7
V: TRBV4-1
CDR3: ASSPRTGVYEQY

J: TRBJ2-7
V: TRBV7-9
CDR3: ASSLATYEQY

J: TRBJ1-1
V: TRBV18
CDR3: ASSPGRTPNTEAF

J: TRBJ2-7
V: TRBV7-2
CDR3: ASSSVPGLAGGEQY

J: TRBJ2-2
V: TRBV7-3
CDR3: ASSLGRAGELF

J: TRBJ2-5
V: TRBV20-1
CDR3: SATGPWGETQY